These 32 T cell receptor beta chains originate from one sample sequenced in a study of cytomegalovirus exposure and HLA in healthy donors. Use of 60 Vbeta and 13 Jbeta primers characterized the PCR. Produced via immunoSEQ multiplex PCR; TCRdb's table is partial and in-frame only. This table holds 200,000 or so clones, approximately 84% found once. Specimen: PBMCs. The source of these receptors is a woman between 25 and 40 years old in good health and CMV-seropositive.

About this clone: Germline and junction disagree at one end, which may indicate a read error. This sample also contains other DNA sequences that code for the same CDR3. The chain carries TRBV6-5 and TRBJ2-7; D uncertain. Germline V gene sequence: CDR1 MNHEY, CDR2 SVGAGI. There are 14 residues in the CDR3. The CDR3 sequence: CASSYWASAYEQYF. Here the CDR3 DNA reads TGTGCCAGCAGTTACTGGGCAAGTGCCTACGAACAGTACTTC.

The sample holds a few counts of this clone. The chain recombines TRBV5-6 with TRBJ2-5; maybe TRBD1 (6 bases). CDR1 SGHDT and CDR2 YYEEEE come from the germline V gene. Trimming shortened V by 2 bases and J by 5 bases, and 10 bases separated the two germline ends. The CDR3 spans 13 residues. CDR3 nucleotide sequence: TGTGCCAGCAGCTTACAGGGTGGGGAGACCCAGTACTTC. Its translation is CASSLQGGETQYF.

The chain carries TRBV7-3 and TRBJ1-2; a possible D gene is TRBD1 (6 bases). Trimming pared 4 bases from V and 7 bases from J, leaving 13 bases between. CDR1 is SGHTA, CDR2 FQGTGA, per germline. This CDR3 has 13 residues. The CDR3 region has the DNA TGTGCCAGCAGCTCTTCAGGGGTTGGTGGCTACACCTTC. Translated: CASSSSGVGGYTF.

This chain's CDR3 is CASSELAGEETQYF. The CDR3 coding sequence is TGTGCCAGCAGCGAACTAGCGGGGGAAGAGACCCAGTACTTC. The chain links TRBV13 to TRBJ2-5; 11 bases are shared with TRBD2. CDR3 size: 14 residues. CDR1 is PRHDT and CDR2 is FYEKMQ in the germline V gene (reference sequence). V shed 5 bases, J shed 3 bases, and the junction held 2 bases outside the gene matches.

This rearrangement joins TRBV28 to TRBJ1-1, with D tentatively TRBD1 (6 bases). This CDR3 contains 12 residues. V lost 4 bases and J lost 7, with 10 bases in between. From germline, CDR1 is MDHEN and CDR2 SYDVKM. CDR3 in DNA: TGTGCCAGCAGTTGGGGACATTTTGAAGCTTTCTTT. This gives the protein CASSWGHFEAFF.

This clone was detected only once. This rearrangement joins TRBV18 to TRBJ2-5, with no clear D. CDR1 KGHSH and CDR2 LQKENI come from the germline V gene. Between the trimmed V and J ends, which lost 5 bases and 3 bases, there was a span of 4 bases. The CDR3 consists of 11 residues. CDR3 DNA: TGTGCCAGCTCAAACAAAGAGACCCAGTACTTC. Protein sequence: CASSNKETQYF.

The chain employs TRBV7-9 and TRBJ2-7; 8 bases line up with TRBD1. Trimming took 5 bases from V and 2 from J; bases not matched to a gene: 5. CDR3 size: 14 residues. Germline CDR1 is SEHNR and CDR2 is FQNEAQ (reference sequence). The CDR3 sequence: CASSRTQGAYEQYF. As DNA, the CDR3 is TGTGCCAGCAGCCGAACACAGGGGGCCTACGAGCAGTACTTC. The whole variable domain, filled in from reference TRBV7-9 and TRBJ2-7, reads DTGVSQNPRHKITKRGQNVTFRCDPISEHNRLYWYRQTLGQGPEFLTYFQNEAQLEKSRLLSDRFSAERPKGSFSTLEIQRTEQGDSAMYLCASSRTQGAYEQYFGPGTRLTVT.

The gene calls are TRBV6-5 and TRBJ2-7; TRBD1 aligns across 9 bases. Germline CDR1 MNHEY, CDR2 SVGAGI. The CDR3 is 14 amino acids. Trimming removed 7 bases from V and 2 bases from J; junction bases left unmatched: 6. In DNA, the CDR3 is TGTGCCAGCACCCGGGACAGGGCCACCTACGAGCAGTACTTC. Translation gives CASTRDRATYEQYF.

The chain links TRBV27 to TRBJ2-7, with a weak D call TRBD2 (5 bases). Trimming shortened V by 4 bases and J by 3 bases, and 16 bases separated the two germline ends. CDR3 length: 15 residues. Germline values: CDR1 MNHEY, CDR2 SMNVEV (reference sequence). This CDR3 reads CASSSLVGVYYEQYF. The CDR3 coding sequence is TGTGCCAGCAGTTCCCTAGTCGGGGTATACTACGAGCAGTACTTC.

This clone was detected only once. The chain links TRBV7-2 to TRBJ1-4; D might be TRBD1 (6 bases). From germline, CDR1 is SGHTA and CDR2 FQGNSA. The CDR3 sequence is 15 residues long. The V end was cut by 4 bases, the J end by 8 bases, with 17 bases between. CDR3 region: CASSSHRDWSEKLFF. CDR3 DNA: TGTGCCAGCAGCTCGCACAGGGATTGGTCCGAAAAACTGTTTTTT.

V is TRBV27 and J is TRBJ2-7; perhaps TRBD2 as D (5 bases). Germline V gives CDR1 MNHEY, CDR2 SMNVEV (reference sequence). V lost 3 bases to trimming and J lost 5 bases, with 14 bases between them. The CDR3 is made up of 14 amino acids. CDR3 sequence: CASSFRVSRDEQYF. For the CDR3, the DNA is TGTGCCAGCAGTTTTAGGGTTTCGCGGGACGAGCAGTACTTC.

The CDR3 region is CASSLLGQPYEQYF. Here the CDR3 DNA reads TGTGCCAGCAGTTTACTAGGACAGCCCTACGAGCAGTACTTC. The gene calls are TRBV27 and TRBJ2-5, with D possibly matching TRBD1 (6 bases). The assigned J gene may be wrong: the sequence end matches TRBJ2-7 better. Germline lookup yields CDR1 MNHEY and CDR2 SMNVEV (reference sequence). This CDR3 spans 14 amino acids.

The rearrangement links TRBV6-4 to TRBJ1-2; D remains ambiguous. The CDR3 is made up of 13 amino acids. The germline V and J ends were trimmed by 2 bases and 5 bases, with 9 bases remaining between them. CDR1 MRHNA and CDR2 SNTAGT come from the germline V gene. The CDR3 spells CASSDPRAYGYTF. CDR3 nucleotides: TGTGCCAGCAGTGACCCGCGGGCGTATGGCTACACCTTC.

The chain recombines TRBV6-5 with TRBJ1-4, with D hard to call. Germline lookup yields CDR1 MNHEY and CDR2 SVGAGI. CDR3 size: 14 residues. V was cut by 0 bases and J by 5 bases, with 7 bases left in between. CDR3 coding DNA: TGTGCCAGCAGTTACTCCGGCGGAAATGAAAAACTGTTTTTT. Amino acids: CASSYSGGNEKLFF.

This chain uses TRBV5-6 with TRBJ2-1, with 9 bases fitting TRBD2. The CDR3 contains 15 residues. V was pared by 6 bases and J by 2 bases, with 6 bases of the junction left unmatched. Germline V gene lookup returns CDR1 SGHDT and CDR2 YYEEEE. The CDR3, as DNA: TGTGCCAGCACCGCGGGGGGGGCCCCCTACAATGAGCAGTTCTTC. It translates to CASTAGGAPYNEQFF.

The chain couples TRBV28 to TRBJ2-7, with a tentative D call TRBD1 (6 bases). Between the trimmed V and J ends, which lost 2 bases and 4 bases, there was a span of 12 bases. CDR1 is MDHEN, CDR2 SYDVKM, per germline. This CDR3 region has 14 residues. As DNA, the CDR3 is TGTGCCAGCAGTTTACCCACAGGGATGTACGAGCAGTACTTC. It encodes CASSLPTGMYEQYF.

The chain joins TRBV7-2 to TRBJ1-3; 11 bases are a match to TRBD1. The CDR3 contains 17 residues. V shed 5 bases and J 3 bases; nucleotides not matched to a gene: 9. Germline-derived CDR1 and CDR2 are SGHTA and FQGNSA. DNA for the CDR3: TGTGCCAGCAGCCTCGGACAGGGGGCGCTTTTTGGAAACACCATATATTTT. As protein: CASSLGQGALFGNTIYF.

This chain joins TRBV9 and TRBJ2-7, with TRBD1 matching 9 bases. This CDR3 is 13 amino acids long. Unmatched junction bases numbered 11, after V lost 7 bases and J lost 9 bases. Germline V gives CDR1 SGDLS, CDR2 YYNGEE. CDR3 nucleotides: TGTGCCAGCGGACAGGGGTTCTCAGATGGGCAGTACTTC. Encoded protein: CASGQGFSDGQYF.

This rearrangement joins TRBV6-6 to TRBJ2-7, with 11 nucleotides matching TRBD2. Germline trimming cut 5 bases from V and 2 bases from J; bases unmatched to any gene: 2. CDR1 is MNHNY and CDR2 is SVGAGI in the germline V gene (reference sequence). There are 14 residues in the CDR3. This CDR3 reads CASSGTSGTYEQYF. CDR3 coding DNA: TGTGCCAGCAGTGGGACTAGCGGCACCTACGAGCAGTACTTC.

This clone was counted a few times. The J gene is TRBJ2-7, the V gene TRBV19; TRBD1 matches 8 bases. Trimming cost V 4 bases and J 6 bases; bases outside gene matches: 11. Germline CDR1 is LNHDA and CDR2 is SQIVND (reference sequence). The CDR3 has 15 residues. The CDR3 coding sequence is TGTGCCAGTAGTACGCAGGGGGCCCGGGTAGGCGAGCAGTACTTC. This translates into CASSTQGARVGEQYF.

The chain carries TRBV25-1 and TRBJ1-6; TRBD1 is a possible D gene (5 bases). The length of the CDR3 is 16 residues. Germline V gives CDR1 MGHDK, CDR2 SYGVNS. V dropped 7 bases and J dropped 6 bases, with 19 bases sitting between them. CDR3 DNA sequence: TGTGCCAGCAAATTAGGGGCCGGGTTTGGTAATTCACCCCTCCACTTT. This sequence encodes CASKLGAGFGNSPLHF.

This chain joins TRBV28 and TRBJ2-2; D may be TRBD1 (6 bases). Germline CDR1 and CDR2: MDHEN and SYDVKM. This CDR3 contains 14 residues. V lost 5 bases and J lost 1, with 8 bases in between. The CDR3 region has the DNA TGTGCCAGCAGTCCACAGGGGAACACCGGGGAGCTGTTTTTT. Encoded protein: CASSPQGNTGELFF.

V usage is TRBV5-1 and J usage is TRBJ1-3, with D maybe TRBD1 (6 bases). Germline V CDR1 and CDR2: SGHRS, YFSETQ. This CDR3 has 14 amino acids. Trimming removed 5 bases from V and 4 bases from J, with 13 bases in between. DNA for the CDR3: TGCGCCAGCAGAGGGGACAACCTCGGAAACACCATATATTTT. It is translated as CASRGDNLGNTIYF. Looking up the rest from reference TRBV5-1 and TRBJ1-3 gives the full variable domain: KAGVTQTPRYLIKTRGQQVTLSCSPISGHRSVSWYQQTPGQGLQFLFEYFSETQRNKGNFPGRFSGRQFSNSRSEMNVSTLELGDSALYLCASRGDNLGNTIYFGEGSWLTVV.

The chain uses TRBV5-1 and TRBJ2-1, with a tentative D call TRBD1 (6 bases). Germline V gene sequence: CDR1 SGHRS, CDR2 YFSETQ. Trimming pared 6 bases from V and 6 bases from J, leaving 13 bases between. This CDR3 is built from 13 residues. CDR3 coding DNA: TGCGCCAGCACTGGGGGCTATCTCAATGAGCAGTTCTTC. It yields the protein CASTGGYLNEQFF.

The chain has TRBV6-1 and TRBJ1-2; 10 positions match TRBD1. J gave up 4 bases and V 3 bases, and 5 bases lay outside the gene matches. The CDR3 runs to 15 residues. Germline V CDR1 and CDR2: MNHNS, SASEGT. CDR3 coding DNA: TGTGCCAGCAGTGATGGGACAGGGGCTAGCTATGGCTACACCTTC. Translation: CASSDGTGASYGYTF.

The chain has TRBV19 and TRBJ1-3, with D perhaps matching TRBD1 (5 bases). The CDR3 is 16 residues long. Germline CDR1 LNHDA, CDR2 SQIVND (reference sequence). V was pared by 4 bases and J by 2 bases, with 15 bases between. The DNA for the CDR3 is TGTGCCAGTAGTACCACAGGCACTGGCGCTGGAAACACCATATATTTT. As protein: CASSTTGTGAGNTIYF.

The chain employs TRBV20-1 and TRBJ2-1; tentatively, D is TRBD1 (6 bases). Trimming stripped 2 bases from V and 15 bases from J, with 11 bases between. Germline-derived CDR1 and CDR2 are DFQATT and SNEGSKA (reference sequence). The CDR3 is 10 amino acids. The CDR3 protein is CSARYQGWFF. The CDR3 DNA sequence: TGCAGTGCTAGATACCAGGGGTGGTTCTTC.

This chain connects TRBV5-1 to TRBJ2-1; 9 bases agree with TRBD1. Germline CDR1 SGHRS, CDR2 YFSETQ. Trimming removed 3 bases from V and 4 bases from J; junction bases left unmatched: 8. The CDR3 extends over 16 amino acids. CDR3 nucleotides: TGCGCCAGCAGCTCCAGCCCCGGGACAGGGTACAATGAGCAGTTCTTC. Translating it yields CASSSSPGTGYNEQFF.

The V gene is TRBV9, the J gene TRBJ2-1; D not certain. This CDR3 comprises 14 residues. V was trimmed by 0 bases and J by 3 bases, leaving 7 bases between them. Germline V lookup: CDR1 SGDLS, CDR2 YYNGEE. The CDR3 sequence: CASSVESIYNEQFF. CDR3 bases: TGTGCCAGCAGCGTAGAGAGCATCTACAATGAGCAGTTCTTC.

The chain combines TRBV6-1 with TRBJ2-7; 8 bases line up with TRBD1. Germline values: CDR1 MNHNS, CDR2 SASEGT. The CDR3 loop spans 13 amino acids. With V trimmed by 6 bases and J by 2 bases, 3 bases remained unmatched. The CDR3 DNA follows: TGTGCCAGCAGGGCAGGGGGCCCCTACGAGCAGTACTTC. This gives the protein CASRAGGPYEQYF.

The CDR3 DNA sequence: TGTGCCAGCAGCTCATTAGCGGTTGGGCGCGGGACAGATACGCAGTATTTT. Its translation is CASSSLAVGRGTDTQYF. The chain has TRBV7-6 and TRBJ2-3; perhaps TRBD2 as D (6 bases). V was trimmed by 4 bases and J by 3 bases, leaving 20 bases between them. The V gene's germline CDR1 is SGHVS and CDR2 FNYEAQ. CDR3 length: 17 amino acids.

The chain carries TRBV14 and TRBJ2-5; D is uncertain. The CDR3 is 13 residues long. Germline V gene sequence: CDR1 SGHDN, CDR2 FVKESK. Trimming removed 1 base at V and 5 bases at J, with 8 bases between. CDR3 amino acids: CASSQVSPETQYF. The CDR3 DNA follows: TGTGCCAGCAGCCAAGTTTCCCCTGAGACCCAGTACTTC.